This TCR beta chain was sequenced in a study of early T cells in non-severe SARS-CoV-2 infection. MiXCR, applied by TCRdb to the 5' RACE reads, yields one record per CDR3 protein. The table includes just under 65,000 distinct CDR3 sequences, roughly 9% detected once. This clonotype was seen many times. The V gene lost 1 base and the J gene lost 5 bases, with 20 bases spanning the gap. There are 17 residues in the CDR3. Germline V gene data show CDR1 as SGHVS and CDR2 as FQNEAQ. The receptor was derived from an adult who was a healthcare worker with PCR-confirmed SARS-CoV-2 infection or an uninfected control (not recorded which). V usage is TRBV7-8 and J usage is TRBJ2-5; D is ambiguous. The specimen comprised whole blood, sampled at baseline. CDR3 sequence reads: CASSLVPFGKGPETQYF. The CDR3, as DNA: TGTGCCAGCAGCTTAGTGCCCTTTGGTAAAGGACCGGAGACCCAGTACTTC.